The 22 T cell receptor beta chains given below trace back to one sample, sequenced in a study of shared clonotypes between healthy human individuals. Profiling relied on immunoSEQ multiplex PCR, and the TCRdb table lists in-frame clones only, not all of them. The table lists around 1.9 million clones, about 94% of them singletons. Selected positively for CCR7 and CD45RO-negative, naive CD8 cells excluded terminally differentiated effector memory CD45RA+ cells. The source material was naive CD8+ T cells from PBMCs. The receptors derive from a man younger than 35 in good health. Some clones in this sample may be carry-over from other donors' samples.

This rearrangement joins TRBV9 to TRBJ1-1; D may be TRBD1 (6 bases). Germline V gene data show CDR1 as SGDLS and CDR2 as YYNGEE. CDR3 length: 15 amino acids. V was pared by 4 bases and J by 3 bases, with 16 bases between. In nucleotides, the CDR3 is TGTGCCAGCAGCCCCCGGGACAAGAGTTACACTGAAGCTTTCTTT. This sequence encodes CASSPRDKSYTEAFF.

The chain recombines TRBV27 with TRBJ2-5; no definite D call. The germline V and J ends were trimmed by 1 base and 10 bases, with 22 bases remaining between them. Germline lookup yields CDR1 MNHEY and CDR2 SMNVEV (reference sequence). The CDR3 covers 16 residues. In DNA, the CDR3 is TGTGCCAGCAGTTTATACTCCGGCTTGTCGAACAGTGGCCAGTACTTC. Protein sequence: CASSLYSGLSNSGQYF.

This chain links TRBV5-6 with TRBJ2-3; D gene unclear. In germline, CDR1 is SGHDT, CDR2 YYEEEE. The CDR3 contains 13 residues. V was pared by 0 bases and J by 8 bases, with 10 bases between. The CDR3 nucleotides read TGTGCCAGCAGCTTGGCCACCGCCCTTACGCAGTATTTT. As protein: CASSLATALTQYF.

The chain joins TRBV4-1 to TRBJ2-1; 7 nucleotides line up with TRBD2. Germline V gives CDR1 MGHRA, CDR2 YSYEKL. The CDR3 has 15 residues. V lost 1 base and J lost 3; bases outside the gene matches: 3. In nucleotides, the CDR3 is TGCGCCAGCAGCCAAGGGGGAGGGGTCTACAATGAGCAGTTCTTC. Translated, it gives CASSQGGGVYNEQFF.

The rearrangement links TRBV11-2 to TRBJ2-2, with 7 nucleotides matching TRBD1. This CDR3 region has 18 residues. Germline V gene sequence: CDR1 SGHAT, CDR2 FQNNGV. The trim removed 2 bases at V and 6 bases at J, leaving 15 bases unmatched. The CDR3 DNA sequence: TGTGCCAGCAGCTTAAAGGTTGGGCAGGGGGTAATCCCCGGGGAGCTGTTTTTT. This sequence encodes CASSLKVGQGVIPGELFF.

The V gene is TRBV28, the J gene TRBJ2-1; perhaps D is TRBD1 or TRBD2 (5 bases each). The ends were cut back, 0 bases at V and 0 bases at J, with 9 bases in the middle. This CDR3 is 16 amino acids long. CDR1 MDHEN and CDR2 SYDVKM come from the germline V gene. CDR3 bases: TGTGCCAGCAGTTTATGGGGGGTCAGCTCCTACAATGAGCAGTTCTTC. Translation gives CASSLWGVSSYNEQFF.

V gene TRBV29-1 combines with J gene TRBJ2-1; tentative D call: TRBD1 (5 bases). Germline V lookup: CDR1 SQVTM, CDR2 ANQGSEA. Trimming removed 5 bases from V and 1 base from J, with 12 bases in between. This CDR3 is built from 14 residues. The CDR3 sequence is CSVWQGLSYNEQFF. The CDR3 region has the DNA TGCAGCGTTTGGCAGGGTCTTTCCTACAATGAGCAGTTCTTC.

The CDR3 is CASITEGRLAEETQYF. The CDR3 bases are TGTGCCAGCATCACCGAAGGGAGGCTAGCGGAAGAGACCCAGTACTTC. The V and J genes are TRBV25-1 and TRBJ2-5; TRBD2 matches 7 bases. The CDR3 runs to 16 residues. CDR1 is MGHDK and CDR2 is SYGVNS in the germline V gene. V gave up 7 bases and J gave up 3 bases; unmatched junction bases: 14. Supplemented by reference TRBV25-1 and TRBJ2-5, the full variable domain reads EADIYQTPRYLVIGTGKKITLECSQTMGHDKMYWYQQDPGMELHLIHYSYGVNSTEKGDLSSESTVSRIRTEHFPLTLESARPSHTSQYLCASITEGRLAEETQYFGPGTRLLVL.

The V gene is TRBV6-6, the J gene TRBJ2-1; the D gene is possibly TRBD2 (6 bases). Deletions cut 6 bases from V and 0 bases from J, with 15 bases between. Germline assignment: CDR1 MNHNY and CDR2 SVGAGI (reference sequence). The CDR3 totals 16 residues. The CDR3: CASRSLALSSYNEQFF. The CDR3 region has the DNA TGTGCCAGCAGGTCTCTAGCGCTTAGCTCCTACAATGAGCAGTTCTTC.

The gene calls are TRBV7-9 and TRBJ1-5, with TRBD1 identical over 7 bases. CDR1 is SEHNR and CDR2 is FQNEAQ in the germline V gene (reference sequence). Unmatched junction bases numbered 5, after V lost 5 bases and J lost 4 bases. The CDR3 covers 14 residues. The CDR3 loop is CASSTGTVNQPQHF. The CDR3 DNA is TGTGCCAGCAGCACCGGGACAGTAAATCAGCCCCAGCATTTT.

The chain links TRBV4-3 to TRBJ2-3; unclear D gene. Germline V gene lookup returns CDR1 LGHNA and CDR2 YSLEER. V was cut by 0 bases and J by 0 bases, with 4 bases left in between. The CDR3 sequence is 14 residues long. CDR3 in DNA: TGCGCCAGCAGCCAAGAGTTTAGCACAGATACGCAGTATTTT. Its translation is CASSQEFSTDTQYF.

The chain couples TRBV5-6 to TRBJ2-2; D not resolved. The germline V gene encodes CDR1 SGHDT and CDR2 YYEEEE. Trimming took 4 bases from V and 2 from J, leaving 9 bases between them. The CDR3 contains 14 residues. CDR3 DNA: TGTGCCAGCAGCCATACGACCAACACCGGGGAGCTGTTTTTT. Translation: CASSHTTNTGELFF. Together with reference TRBV5-6 and TRBJ2-2, the CDR3 gives the full variable domain: DAGVTQSPTHLIKTRGQQVTLRCSPKSGHDTVSWYQQALGQGPQFIFQYYEEEERQRGNFPDRFSGHQFPNYSSELNVNALLLGDSALYLCASSHTTNTGELFFGEGSRLTVL.

The genes are TRBV11-2 and TRBJ2-1; the D is unclear. Germline CDR1 and CDR2: SGHAT and FQNNGV. CDR3 length: 14 residues. V was shortened by 3 bases and J by 7 bases, with 13 bases between the two germline ends. CDR3 sequence: CASSLVGDGNEQFF. CDR3 sequence (DNA): TGTGCCAGCAGCTTGGTAGGAGACGGGAATGAGCAGTTCTTC.

This sequence joins TRBV28 and TRBJ1-1; tentative D call: TRBD1 (5 bases). Per the germline V gene, CDR1 is MDHEN and CDR2 is SYDVKM. This CDR3 is built from 14 residues. The germline V and J ends were trimmed by 5 bases and 4 bases, with 14 bases remaining between them. The CDR3 spells CASSPGAEGTEAFF. The CDR3 nucleotides read TGTGCCAGCAGTCCCGGGGCCGAGGGCACTGAAGCTTTCTTT.

This clone was counted a single time. The chain links TRBV5-1 to TRBJ2-1; weak D call: TRBD2 (5 bases). V was trimmed by 1 base and J by 2 bases, leaving 10 bases between them. Germline CDR1 reads SGHRS; CDR2 reads YFSETQ. This CDR3 region has 15 residues. In DNA, the CDR3 is TGCGCCAGCAGCTTGCAGCGGAGCCCCTACAATGAGCAGTTCTTC. Its translation is CASSLQRSPYNEQFF.

The genes are TRBV27 and TRBJ1-1; D perhaps matches TRBD1 (5 bases). V was cut by 7 bases and J by 7 bases, with 19 bases left in between. This CDR3 region has 14 residues. The germline CDR1 and CDR2 sequences are MNHEY and SMNVEV (reference sequence). In nucleotides, the CDR3 is TGTGCCAGCACCCAAACAGGAGGTGGCGGTGAAGCTTTCTTT. Encoded protein: CASTQTGGGGEAFF.

The chain recombines TRBV6-1 with TRBJ2-3; D is undetermined. V was cut by 2 bases and J by 4 bases, with 13 bases left in between. The CDR3 length is 15 residues. Germline values: CDR1 MNHNS, CDR2 SASEGT. CDR3 nucleotides: TGTGCCAGCAGTGAATTCCGAGACTTTCCAGATACGCAGTATTTT. Its translation is CASSEFRDFPDTQYF.

The rearrangement links TRBV11-2 to TRBJ2-7; 10 nucleotides agree with TRBD2. This CDR3 comprises 15 residues. J gave up 2 bases and V 5 bases, and 6 bases lay outside the gene matches. Germline loops: CDR1 SGHAT, CDR2 FQNNGV. CDR3 DNA sequence: TGTGCCAGCAGCCCCCCCGGGACTAGCGCCTACGAGCAGTACTTC. It codes for CASSPPGTSAYEQYF.

The CDR3 loop reads CASSITSGRYRTDTQYF. In DNA, the CDR3 is TGTGCCAGCAGCATAACTAGCGGACGATACCGCACAGATACGCAGTATTTT. V is TRBV9 and J is TRBJ2-3, with 8 bases lining up with TRBD2. Germline V gives CDR1 SGDLS, CDR2 YYNGEE. The CDR3 is 17 amino acids. The trim removed 4 bases at V and 1 base at J, leaving 11 bases unmatched.

Details on this clone: Other DNA sequences of this sample code for an identical CDR3. The chain has TRBV7-9 and TRBJ2-7; D uncertain. Trimming left V 2 bases short and J 4 bases short, with 6 bases between. This CDR3 is 12 amino acids long. From germline, CDR1 is SEHNR and CDR2 FQNEAQ (reference sequence). CDR3 in amino acids: CASSLSDYEQYF. CDR3 bases: TGTGCCAGCAGCTTATCGGATTACGAGCAGTACTTC.

The chain joins TRBV9 to TRBJ2-6, with TRBD1 identical over 7 bases. The CDR3 is 19 amino acids. Trimming removed 1 base from V and 0 bases from J; junction bases left unmatched: 10. Germline CDR1 SGDLS, CDR2 YYNGEE. CDR3 bases: TGTGCCAGCAGCGTAAGGTGGGGACAGAGTAGCTCTGGGGCCAACGTCCTGACTTTC. Its translation: CASSVRWGQSSSGANVLTF.

This clone came up once. The chain recombines TRBV10-3 with TRBJ2-2; 11 bases fit TRBD2. After removal of 7 bases from V and 4 bases from J, the junction contained 5 bases not matched to a gene. The CDR3 is 15 residues long. In germline, CDR1 is ENHRY, CDR2 SYGVKD. CDR3 coding DNA: TGTGCCATCAAGAACACTAGCGGGGGCACCGGGGAGCTGTTTTTT. Its translation is CAIKNTSGGTGELFF.